This T cell receptor (beta chain) was identified during a study of blood T cell repertoires in COVID-19. The CDR3 has 15 residues. Per germline, CDR1 SGDLS and CDR2 YYNGEE. The junction had 9 bases not matched to a gene; V was cut back by 3 bases and J by 6 bases. The repertoire was sequenced with immunoSEQ multiplex PCR; TCRdb's copy has only in-frame clones and lacks some. The sample includes 300,000 to 400,000 clones, roughly 87% of them seen just once. This TCR derives from a woman in her twenties or thirties who had recovered from COVID-19. The chain has TRBV9 and TRBJ2-7; 10 bases fit TRBD1. Sequencing was performed on PBMCs or T cells enriched from blood (not recorded which). For the CDR3, the DNA is TGTGCCAGCAGCGAAACCGGGACAGGGGTGGGCGAGCAGTACTTC. It is translated as CASSETGTGVGEQYF.